This TCR beta chain was obtained from a study of CD8+CD57+ T cells in acquired aplastic anemia. Study details: Each DNA sample taken from sorted CD4+ and CD8+ cells came to about 3.2 ug on average.

Overall study findings and caveats: In common between the patients and the controls were around 30 CD8+ CDR3 sequences.

The patients chosen for sequencing had shown expansion of CD8+CD57+ cells (detected by flow cytometry). V gave up 8 bases and J gave up 4 bases, with 11 bases separating them. The CDR3 covers 12 residues. Germline CDR1 reads SNHLY; CDR2 reads FYNNEI. Profiling that covered TCR beta VDJ and CDR3 relied on genomic DNA as its template. Each CDR3 protein is one row after TCRdb ran MiXCR on the reads. The sample includes 400,000 to 600,000 distinct CDR3 sequences, about a third of them seen just once. With respect to this clonotype: The antigen remains unidentified. This sequence may be a read error, since a much larger clone differs from it by one base.

The gene calls are TRBV2 and TRBJ2-5; the D gene is possibly TRBD2 (6 bases). This receptor was obtained from a human donor with aplastic anemia. The sample taken for sequencing was sorted CD4+, CD8+, or CD8+CD57+ T cells (not recorded which) from PBMCs. The CDR3 is CASVQEGETQYF. In DNA, the CDR3 is TGTGCCAGCGTCCAGGAGGGAGAGACCCAGTACTTC.